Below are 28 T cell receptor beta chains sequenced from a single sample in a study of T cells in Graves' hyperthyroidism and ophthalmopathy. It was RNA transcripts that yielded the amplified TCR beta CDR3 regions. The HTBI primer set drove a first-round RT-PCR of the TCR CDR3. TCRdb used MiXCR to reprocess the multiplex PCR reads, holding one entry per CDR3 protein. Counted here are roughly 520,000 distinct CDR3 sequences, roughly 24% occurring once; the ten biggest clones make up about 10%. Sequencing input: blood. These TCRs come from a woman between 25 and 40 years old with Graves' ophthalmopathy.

DNA for the CDR3: TGCGCCAGCAGAATGGCTAACTATGGCTACACCTTC. This codes for CASRMANYGYTF. The rearrangement uses TRBV5-1 and TRBJ1-2; D ambiguous. The CDR3 is 12 residues long. Per the germline V gene, CDR1 is SGHRS and CDR2 is YFSETQ. V was shortened by 5 bases and J by 0 bases, with 5 bases between the two germline ends.

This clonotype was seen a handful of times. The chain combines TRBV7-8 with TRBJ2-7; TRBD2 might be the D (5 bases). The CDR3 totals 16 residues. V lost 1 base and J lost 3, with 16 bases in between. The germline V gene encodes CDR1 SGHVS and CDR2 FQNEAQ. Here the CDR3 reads CASSLDVSGASYEQYF. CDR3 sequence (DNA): TGTGCCAGCAGCTTAGACGTAAGCGGAGCTAGCTACGAGCAGTACTTC. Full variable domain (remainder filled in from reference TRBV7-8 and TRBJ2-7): GAGVSQSPRYKVAKRGQDVALRCDPISGHVSLFWYQQALGQGPEFLTYFQNEAQLDKSGLPSDRFFAERPEGSVSTLKIQRTQQEDSAVYLCASSLDVSGASYEQYFGPGTRLTVT.

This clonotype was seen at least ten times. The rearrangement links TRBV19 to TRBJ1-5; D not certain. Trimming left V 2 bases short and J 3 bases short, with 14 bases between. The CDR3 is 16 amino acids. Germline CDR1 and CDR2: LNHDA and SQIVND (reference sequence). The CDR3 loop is CASSIQQVHFNQPQHF. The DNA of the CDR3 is TGTGCCAGTAGTATACAGCAGGTGCACTTCAATCAGCCCCAGCATTTT.

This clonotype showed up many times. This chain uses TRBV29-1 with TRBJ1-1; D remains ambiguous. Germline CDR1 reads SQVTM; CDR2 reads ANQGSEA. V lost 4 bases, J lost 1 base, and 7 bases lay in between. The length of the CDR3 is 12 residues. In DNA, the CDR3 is TGCAGCGTTGTCACAGAGAACACTGAAGCTTTCTTT. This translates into CSVVTENTEAFF.

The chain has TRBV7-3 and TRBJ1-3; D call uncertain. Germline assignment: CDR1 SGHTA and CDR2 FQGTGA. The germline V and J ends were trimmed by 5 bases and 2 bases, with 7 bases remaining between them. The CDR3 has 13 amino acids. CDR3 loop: CASSPNPGNTIYF. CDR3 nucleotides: TGTGCCAGCAGCCCAAATCCTGGAAACACCATATATTTT.

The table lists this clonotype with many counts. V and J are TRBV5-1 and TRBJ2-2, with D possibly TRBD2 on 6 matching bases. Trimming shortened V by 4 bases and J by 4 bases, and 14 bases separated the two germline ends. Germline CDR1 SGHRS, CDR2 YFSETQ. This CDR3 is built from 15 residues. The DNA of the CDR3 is TGCGCCAGCAGCGGAATCACCGGGGGCACCGGGGAGCTGTTTTTT. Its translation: CASSGITGGTGELFF.

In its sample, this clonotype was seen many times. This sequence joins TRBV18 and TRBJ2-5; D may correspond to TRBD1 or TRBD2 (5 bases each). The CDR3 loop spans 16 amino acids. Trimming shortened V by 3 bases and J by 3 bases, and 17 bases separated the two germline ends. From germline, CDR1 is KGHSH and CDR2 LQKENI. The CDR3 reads CASSPLSGTHKETQYF. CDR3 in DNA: TGTGCCAGCTCACCGCTTTCCGGGACCCACAAAGAGACCCAGTACTTC.

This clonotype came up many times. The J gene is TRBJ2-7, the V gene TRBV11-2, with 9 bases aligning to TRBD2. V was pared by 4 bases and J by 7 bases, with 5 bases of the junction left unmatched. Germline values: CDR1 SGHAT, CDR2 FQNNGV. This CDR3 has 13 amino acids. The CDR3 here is CASSWTSAGEQYF. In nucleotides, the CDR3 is TGTGCCAGCAGCTGGACTAGCGCAGGGGAGCAGTACTTC.

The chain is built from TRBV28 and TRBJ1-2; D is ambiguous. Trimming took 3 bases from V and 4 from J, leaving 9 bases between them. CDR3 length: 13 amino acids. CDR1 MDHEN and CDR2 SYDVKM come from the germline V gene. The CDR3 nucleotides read TGTGCCAGCAGTTTCCAGATACTCTATGGCTACACCTTC. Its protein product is CASSFQILYGYTF.

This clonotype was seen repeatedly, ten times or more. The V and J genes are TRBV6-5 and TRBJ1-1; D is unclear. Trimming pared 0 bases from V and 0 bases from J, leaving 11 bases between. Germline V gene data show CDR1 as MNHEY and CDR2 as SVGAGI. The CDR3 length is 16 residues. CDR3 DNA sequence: TGTGCCAGCAGTTACTCGGGCGGGGTCATGAACACTGAAGCTTTCTTT. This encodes CASSYSGGVMNTEAFF.

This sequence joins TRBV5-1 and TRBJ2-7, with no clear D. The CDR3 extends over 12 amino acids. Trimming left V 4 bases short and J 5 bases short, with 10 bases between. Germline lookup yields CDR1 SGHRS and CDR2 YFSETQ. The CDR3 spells CASSLLRNEQYF. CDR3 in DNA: TGCGCCAGCAGCCTCCTTCGGAACGAGCAGTACTTC. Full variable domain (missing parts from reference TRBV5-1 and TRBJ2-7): KAGVTQTPRYLIKTRGQQVTLSCSPISGHRSVSWYQQTPGQGLQFLFEYFSETQRNKGNFPGRFSGRQFSNSRSEMNVSTLELGDSALYLCASSLLRNEQYFGPGTRLTVT.

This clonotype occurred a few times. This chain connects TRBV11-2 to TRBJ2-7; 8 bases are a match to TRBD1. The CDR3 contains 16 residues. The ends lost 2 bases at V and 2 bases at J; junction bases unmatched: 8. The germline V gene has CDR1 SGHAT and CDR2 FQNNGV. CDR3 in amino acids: CASSLYSTGGAYEQYF. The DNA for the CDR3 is TGTGCCAGCAGCTTATACTCCACAGGGGGAGCCTACGAGCAGTACTTC.

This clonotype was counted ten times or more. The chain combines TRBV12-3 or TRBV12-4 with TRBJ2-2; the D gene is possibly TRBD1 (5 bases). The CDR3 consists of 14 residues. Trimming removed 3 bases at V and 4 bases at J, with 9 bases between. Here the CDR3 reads CASSFRRGTGELFF. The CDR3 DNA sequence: TGTGCCAGCAGTTTTCGAAGGGGCACCGGGGAGCTGTTTTTT.

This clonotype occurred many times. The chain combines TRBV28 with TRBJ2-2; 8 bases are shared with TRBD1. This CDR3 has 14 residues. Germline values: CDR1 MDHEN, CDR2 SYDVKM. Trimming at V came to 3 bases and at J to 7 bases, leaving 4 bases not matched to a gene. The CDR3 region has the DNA TGTGCCAGCAGTTTTAGACAGGGGAACGGGGAGCTGTTTTTT. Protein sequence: CASSFRQGNGELFF.

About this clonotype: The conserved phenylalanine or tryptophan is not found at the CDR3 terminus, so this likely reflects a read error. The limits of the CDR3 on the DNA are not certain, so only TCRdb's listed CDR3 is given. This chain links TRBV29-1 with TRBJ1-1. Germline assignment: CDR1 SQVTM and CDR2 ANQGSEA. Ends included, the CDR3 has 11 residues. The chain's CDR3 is CSVAGYTEACY.

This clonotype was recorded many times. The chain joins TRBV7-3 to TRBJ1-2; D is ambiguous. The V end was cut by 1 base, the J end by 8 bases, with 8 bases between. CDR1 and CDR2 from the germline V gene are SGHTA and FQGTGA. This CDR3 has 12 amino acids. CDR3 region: CASSLIGVGYTF. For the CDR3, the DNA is TGTGCCAGCAGCTTAATTGGGGTCGGCTACACCTTC.

CDR3 nucleotide sequence: TGCAGTGCTAGCCCTACCCTTAGGGGGGGGAGTACCTACGAGCAGTACTTC. Amino acid sequence: CSASPTLRGGSTYEQYF. V is TRBV20-1 and J is TRBJ2-7, with a weak D call TRBD2 (7 bases). Germline V gene data show CDR1 as DFQATT and CDR2 as SNEGSKA (reference sequence). The ends were cut back, 3 bases at V and 2 bases at J, with 23 bases in the middle. This CDR3 is 17 amino acids long.

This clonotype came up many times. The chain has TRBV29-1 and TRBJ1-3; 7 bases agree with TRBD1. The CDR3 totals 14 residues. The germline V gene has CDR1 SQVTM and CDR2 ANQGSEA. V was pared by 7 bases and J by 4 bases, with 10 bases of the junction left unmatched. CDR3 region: CSALIQGRGNTIYF. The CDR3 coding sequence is TGCAGCGCACTTATACAGGGGAGAGGAAACACCATATATTTT. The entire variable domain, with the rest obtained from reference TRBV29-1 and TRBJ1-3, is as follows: SAVISQKPSRDICQRGTSLTIQCQVDSQVTMMFWYRQQPGQSLTLIATANQGSEATYESGFVIDKFPISRPNLTFSTLTVSNMSPEDSSIYLCSALIQGRGNTIYFGEGSWLTVV.

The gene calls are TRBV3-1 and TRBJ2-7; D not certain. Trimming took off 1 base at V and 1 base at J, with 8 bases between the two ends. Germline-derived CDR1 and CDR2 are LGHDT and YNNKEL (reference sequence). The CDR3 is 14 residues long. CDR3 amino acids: CASSQALESYEQYF. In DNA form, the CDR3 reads TGTGCCAGCAGCCAAGCCCTGGAGTCCTACGAGCAGTACTTC.

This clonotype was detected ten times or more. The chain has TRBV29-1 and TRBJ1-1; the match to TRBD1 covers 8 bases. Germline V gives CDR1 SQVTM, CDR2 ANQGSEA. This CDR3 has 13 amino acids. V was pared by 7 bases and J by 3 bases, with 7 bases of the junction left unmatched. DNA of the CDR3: TGCAGCGCGGTACAGGGGGTCGACACTGAAGCTTTCTTT. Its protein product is CSAVQGVDTEAFF.

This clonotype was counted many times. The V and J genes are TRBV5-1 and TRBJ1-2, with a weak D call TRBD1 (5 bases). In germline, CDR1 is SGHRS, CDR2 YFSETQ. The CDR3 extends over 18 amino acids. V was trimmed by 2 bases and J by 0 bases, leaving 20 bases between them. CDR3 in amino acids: CASSLPGTADRANYGYTF. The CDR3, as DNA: TGCGCCAGCAGCTTACCCGGGACGGCCGATAGAGCTAACTATGGCTACACCTTC.

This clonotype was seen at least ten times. The CDR3 sequence: CASSLQGADTGELFF. As DNA, the CDR3 is TGTGCCAGCAGTTTACAGGGGGCGGACACCGGGGAGCTGTTTTTT. This chain joins TRBV6-5 and TRBJ2-2; 9 bases match TRBD1. This CDR3 has 15 residues. Germline trimming cut 4 bases from V and 3 bases from J; bases unmatched to any gene: 3. Per germline, CDR1 MNHEY and CDR2 SVGAGI.

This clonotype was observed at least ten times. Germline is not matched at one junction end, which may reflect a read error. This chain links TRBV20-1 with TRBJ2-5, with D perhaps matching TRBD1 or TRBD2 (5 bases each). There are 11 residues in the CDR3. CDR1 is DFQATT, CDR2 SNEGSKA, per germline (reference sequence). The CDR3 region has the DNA TGCAGTGGAGGGACCCAAAAGACCCAGTACTTC. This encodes CSGGTQKTQYF.

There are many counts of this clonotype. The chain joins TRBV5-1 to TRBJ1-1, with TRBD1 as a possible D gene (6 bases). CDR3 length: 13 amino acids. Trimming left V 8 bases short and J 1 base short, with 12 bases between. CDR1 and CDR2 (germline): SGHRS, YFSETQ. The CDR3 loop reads CASKPGQNTEAFF. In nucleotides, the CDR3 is TGCGCCAGTAAGCCGGGACAGAACACTGAAGCTTTCTTT. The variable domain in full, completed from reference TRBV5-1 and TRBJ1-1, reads KAGVTQTPRYLIKTRGQQVTLSCSPISGHRSVSWYQQTPGQGLQFLFEYFSETQRNKGNFPGRFSGRQFSNSRSEMNVSTLELGDSALYLCASKPGQNTEAFFGQGTRLTVV.

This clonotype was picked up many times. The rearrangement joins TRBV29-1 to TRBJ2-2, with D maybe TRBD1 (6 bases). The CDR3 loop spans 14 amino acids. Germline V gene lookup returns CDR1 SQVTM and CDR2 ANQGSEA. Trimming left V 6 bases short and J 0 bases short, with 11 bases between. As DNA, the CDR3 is TGCAGCGTATTGAAGGGGGCGAACACCGGGGAGCTGTTTTTT. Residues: CSVLKGANTGELFF.

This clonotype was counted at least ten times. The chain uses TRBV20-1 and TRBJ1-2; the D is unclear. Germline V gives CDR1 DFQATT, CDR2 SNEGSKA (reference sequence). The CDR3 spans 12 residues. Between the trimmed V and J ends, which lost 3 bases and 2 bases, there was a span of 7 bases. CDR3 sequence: CSARGSNYGYTF. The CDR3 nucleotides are TGCAGTGCTAGGGGATCCAACTATGGCTACACCTTC.

CDR3 DNA: TGTGCCAGTAGTTCTCAGGGTCGGGGAACTGAAGCTTTCTTT. This codes for CASSSQGRGTEAFF. The chain has TRBV19 and TRBJ1-1; tentatively, D is TRBD1 (5 bases). The CDR3 runs 14 residues. V was clipped by 5 bases and J by 5 bases, with 15 bases between them. The germline gives CDR1 LNHDA, CDR2 SQIVND (reference sequence).

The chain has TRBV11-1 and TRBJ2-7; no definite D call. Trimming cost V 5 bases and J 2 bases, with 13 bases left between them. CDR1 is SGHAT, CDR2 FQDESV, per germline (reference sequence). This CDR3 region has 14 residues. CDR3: CASSNIRAPYEQYF. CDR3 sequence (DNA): TGTGCCAGCAGCAACATCCGGGCCCCCTACGAGCAGTACTTC.